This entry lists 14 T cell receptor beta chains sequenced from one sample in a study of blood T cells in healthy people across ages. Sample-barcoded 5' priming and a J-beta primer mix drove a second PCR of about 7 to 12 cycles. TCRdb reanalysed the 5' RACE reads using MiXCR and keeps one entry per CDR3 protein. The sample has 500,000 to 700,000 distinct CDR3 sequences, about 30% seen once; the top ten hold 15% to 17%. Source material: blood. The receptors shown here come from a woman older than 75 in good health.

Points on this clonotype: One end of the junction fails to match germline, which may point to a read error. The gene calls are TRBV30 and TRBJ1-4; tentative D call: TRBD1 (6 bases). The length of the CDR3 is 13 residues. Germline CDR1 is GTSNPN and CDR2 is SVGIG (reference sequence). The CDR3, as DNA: TGTGCCGGGAGGCGGGGGCCTAATGAAAAACTGTTTTTT. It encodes CAGRRGPNEKLFF.

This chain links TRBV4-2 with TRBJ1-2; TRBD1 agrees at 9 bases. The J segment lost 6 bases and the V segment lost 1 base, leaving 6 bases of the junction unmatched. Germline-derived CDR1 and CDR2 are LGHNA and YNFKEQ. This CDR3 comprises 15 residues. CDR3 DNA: TGTGCCAGCAGCCAAGGACGGACAGGGGAAAATGGCTACACCTTC. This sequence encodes CASSQGRTGENGYTF.

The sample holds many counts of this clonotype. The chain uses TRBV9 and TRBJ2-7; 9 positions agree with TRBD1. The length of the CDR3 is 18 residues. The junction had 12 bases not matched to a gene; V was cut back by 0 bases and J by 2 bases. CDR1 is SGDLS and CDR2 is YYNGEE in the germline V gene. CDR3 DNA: TGTGCCAGCAGCGTAGATATAGAGGGACAGGGACTAACCTACGAGCAGTACTTC. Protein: CASSVDIEGQGLTYEQYF.

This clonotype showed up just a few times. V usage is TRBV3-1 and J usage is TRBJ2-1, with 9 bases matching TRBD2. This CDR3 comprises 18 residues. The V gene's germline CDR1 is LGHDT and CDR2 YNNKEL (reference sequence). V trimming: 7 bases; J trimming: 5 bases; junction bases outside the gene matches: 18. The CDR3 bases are TGTGCCAGCACCCCAACCGTGCGGGGGGGCCGGTCCCACAATGAGCAGTTCTTC. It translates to CASTPTVRGGRSHNEQFF.

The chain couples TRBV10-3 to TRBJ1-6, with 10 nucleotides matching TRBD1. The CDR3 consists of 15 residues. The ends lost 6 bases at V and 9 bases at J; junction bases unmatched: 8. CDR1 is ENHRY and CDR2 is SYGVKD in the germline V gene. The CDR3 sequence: CAISWGRQGASPLHF. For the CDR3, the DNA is TGTGCCATCAGCTGGGGGAGACAGGGGGCTTCACCCCTCCACTTT.

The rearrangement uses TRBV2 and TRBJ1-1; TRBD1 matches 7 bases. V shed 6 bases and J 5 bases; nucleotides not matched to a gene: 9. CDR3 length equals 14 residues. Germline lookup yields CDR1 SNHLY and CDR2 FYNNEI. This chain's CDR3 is CASSQNRGRTEAFF. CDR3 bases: TGTGCCAGCAGCCAAAACAGGGGAAGGACTGAAGCTTTCTTT.

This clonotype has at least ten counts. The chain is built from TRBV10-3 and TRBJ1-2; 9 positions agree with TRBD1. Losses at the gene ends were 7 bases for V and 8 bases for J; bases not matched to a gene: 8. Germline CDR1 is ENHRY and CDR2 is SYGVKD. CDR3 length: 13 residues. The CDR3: CAITLHRGQGYTF. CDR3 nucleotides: TGTGCCATCACCCTCCACAGGGGGCAAGGCTACACCTTC.

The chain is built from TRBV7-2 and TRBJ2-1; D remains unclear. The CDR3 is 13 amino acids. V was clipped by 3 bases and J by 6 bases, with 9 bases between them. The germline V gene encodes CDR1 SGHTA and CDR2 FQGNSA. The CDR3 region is CASSFGGFNEQFF. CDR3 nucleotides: TGTGCCAGCAGCTTCGGCGGTTTCAATGAGCAGTTCTTC.

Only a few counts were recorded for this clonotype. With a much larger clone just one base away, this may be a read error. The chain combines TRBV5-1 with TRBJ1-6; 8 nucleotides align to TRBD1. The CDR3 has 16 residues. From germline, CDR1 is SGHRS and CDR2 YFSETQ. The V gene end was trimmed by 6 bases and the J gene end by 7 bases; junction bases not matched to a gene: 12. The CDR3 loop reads CASTAGSGQANSPLHF. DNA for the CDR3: TGCGCCAGCACCGCTGGGTCGGGACAGGCGAATTCACCCCTCCACTTT.

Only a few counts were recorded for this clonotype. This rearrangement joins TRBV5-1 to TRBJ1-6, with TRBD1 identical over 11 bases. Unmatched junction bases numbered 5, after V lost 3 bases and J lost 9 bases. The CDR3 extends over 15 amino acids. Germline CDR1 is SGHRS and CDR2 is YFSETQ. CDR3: CASSSADRGRSPLHF. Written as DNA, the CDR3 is TGCGCCAGCAGCTCGGCGGACAGGGGGCGTTCACCCCTCCACTTT.

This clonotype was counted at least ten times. CDR3 protein: CSARGGLKTTYEQYF. The CDR3 DNA sequence: TGCAGTGCTAGAGGAGGACTAAAAACAACTTACGAGCAGTACTTC. The rearrangement links TRBV20-1 to TRBJ2-7; D might be TRBD2 (6 bases). This CDR3 has 15 residues. V was trimmed by 1 base and J by 4 bases, leaving 17 bases between them. Germline CDR1 and CDR2: DFQATT and SNEGSKA (reference sequence).

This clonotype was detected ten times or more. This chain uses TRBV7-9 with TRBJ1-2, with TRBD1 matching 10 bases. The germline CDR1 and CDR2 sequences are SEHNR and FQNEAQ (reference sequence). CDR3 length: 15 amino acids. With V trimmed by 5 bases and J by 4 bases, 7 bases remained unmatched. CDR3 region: CASSPGTGVFYGYTF. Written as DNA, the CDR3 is TGTGCCAGCAGCCCCGGGACAGGGGTTTTCTATGGCTACACCTTC. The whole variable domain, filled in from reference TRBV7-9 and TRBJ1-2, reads DTGVSQNPRHKITKRGQNVTFRCDPISEHNRLYWYRQTLGQGPEFLTYFQNEAQLEKSRLLSDRFSAERPKGSFSTLEIQRTEQGDSAMYLCASSPGTGVFYGYTFGSGTRLTVV.

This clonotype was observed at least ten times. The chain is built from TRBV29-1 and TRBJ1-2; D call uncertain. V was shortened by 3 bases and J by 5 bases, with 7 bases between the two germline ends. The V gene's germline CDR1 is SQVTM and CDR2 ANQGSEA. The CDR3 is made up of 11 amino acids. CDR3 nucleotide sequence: TGCAGCGTTGAGAAATTGTATGGCTACACCTTC. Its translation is CSVEKLYGYTF.

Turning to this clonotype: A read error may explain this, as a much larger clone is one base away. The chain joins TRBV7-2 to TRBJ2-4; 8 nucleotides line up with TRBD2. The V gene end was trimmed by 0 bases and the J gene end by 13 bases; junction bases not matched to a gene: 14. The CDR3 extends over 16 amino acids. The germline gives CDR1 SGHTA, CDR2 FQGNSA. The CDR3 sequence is CASSLAGQRGRNEQYF. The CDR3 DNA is TGTGCCAGCAGCTTAGCAGGGCAGCGGGGGAGGAATGAGCAGTACTTC.